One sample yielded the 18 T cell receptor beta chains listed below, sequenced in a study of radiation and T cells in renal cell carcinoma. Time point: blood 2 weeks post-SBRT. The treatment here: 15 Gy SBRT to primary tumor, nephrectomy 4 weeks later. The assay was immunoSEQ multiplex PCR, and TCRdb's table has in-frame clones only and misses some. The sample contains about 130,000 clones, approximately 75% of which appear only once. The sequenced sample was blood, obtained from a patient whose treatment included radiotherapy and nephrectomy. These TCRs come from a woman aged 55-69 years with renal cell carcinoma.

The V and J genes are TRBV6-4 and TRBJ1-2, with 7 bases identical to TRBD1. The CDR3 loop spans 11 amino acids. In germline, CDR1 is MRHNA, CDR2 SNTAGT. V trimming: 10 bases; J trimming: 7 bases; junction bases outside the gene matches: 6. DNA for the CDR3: TGTGCCACCTCGACAGGGTCTGGCTACACCTTC. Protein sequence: CATSTGSGYTF.

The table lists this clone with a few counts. The CDR3 sequence: CASSGQGVNSPLHF. In nucleotides, the CDR3 is TGTGCCAGCAGTGGGCAAGGGGTTAATTCACCCCTCCACTTT. The chain joins TRBV2 to TRBJ1-6, with D perhaps TRBD1 (5 bases). Germline CDR1 SNHLY, CDR2 FYNNEI. The V end was cut by 4 bases, the J end by 6 bases, with 10 bases between. The CDR3 is 14 amino acids.

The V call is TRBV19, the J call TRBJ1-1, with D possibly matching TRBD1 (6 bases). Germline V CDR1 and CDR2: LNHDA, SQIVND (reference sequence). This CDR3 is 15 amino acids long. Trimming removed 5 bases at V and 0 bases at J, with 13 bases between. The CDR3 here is CASSQGGQMNTEAFF. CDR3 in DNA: TGTGCCAGTAGTCAAGGGGGTCAGATGAACACTGAAGCTTTCTTT.

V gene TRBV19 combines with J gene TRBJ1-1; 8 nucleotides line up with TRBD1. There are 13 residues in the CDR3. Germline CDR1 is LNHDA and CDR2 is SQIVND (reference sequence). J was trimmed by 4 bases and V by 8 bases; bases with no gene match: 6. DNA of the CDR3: TGTGCCAGTTTCGATACAGGGGGCACTGAAGCTTTCTTT. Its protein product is CASFDTGGTEAFF.

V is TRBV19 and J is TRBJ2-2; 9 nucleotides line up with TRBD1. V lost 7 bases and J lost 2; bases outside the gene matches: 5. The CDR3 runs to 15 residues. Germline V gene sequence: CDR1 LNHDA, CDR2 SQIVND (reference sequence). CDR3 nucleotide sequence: TGTGCCAGTACCTTGGACAGGGGAAACACCGGGGAGCTGTTTTTT. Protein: CASTLDRGNTGELFF.

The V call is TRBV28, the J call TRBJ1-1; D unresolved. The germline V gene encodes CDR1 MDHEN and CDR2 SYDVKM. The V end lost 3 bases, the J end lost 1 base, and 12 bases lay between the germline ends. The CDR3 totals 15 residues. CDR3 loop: CASSFPREGNTEAFF. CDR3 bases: TGTGCCAGCAGTTTTCCCCGGGAGGGGAACACTGAAGCTTTCTTT.

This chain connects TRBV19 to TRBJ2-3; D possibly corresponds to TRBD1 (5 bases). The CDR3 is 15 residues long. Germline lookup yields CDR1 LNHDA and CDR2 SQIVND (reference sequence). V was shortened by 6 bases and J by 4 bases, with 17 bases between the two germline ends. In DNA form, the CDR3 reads TGTGCCAGTAGCAACCAAGGGTTAGGGGCAGATACGCAGTATTTT. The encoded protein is CASSNQGLGADTQYF.

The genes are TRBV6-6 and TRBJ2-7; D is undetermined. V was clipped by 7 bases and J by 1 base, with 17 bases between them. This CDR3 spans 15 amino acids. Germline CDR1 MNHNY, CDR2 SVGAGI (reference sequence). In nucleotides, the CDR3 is TGTGCCAGCACAAAACTCGACGGACCTTCCTACGAGCAGTACTTC. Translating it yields CASTKLDGPSYEQYF.

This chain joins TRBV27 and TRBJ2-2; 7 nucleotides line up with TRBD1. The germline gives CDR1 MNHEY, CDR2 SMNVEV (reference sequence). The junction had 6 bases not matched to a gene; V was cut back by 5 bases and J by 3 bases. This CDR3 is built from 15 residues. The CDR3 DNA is TGTGCCAGCAGTCCGGGGACAGAGTACACCGGGGAGCTGTTTTTT. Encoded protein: CASSPGTEYTGELFF.

This CDR3 is CASSPRGGNYGYTF. The CDR3 nucleotides are TGTGCCAGCAGCCCTCGAGGGGGGAACTATGGCTACACCTTC. The rearrangement joins TRBV9 to TRBJ1-2, with D perhaps matching TRBD1 (6 bases). This CDR3 contains 14 residues. Germline-derived CDR1 and CDR2 are SGDLS and YYNGEE. Trimming removed 4 bases from V and 2 bases from J, with 12 bases in between.

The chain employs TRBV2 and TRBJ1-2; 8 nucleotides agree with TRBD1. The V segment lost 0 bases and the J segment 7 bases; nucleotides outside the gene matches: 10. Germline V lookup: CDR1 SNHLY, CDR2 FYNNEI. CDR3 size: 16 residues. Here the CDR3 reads CASSEALHQGAGGYTF. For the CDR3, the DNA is TGTGCCAGCAGTGAAGCGCTTCACCAGGGGGCAGGTGGCTACACCTTC.

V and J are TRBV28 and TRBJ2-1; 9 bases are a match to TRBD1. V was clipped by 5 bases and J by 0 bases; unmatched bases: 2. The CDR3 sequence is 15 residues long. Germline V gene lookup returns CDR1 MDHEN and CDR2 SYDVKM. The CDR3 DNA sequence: TGTGCCAGCAGTACGACAGGGGGCTCCTACAATGAGCAGTTCTTC. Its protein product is CASSTTGGSYNEQFF.

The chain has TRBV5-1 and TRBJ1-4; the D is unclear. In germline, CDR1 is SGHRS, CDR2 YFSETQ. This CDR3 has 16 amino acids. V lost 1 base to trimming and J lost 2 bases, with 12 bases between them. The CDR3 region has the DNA TGCGCCAGCAGCTTGAGCCCTCCGGGGACTAATGAAAAACTGTTTTTT. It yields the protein CASSLSPPGTNEKLFF.

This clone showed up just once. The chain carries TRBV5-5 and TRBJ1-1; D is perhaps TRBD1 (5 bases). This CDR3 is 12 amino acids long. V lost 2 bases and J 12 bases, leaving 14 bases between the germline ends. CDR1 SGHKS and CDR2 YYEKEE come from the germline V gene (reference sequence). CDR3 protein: CASSLKGFMPFF. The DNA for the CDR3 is TGTGCCAGCAGCTTAAAGGGGTTTATGCCTTTCTTT.

The CDR3 loop is CASSISGSGYEQYF. CDR3 DNA: TGTGCCAGCAGCATTAGCGGGAGTGGGTACGAGCAGTACTTC. This sequence joins TRBV6-1 and TRBJ2-7; TRBD2 agrees at 9 bases. Per the germline V gene, CDR1 is MNHNS and CDR2 is SASEGT. Trimming at V came to 6 bases and at J to 4 bases, leaving 7 bases not matched to a gene. CDR3 length: 14 residues.

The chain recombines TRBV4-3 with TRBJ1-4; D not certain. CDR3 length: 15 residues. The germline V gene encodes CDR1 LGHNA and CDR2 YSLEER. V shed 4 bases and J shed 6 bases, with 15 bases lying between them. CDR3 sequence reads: CASSPTGAGDEKLFF. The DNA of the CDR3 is TGCGCCAGCAGCCCCACCGGAGCGGGTGATGAAAAACTGTTTTTT.

The CDR3: CASTSPGGQGGNEQFF. The CDR3 bases are TGTGCCAGTACTTCGCCGGGTGGACAGGGAGGCAATGAGCAGTTCTTC. The rearrangement links TRBV19 to TRBJ2-1, with 8 bases aligning to TRBD1. The CDR3 spans 16 residues. Germline assignment: CDR1 LNHDA and CDR2 SQIVND (reference sequence). Trimming at V came to 7 bases and at J to 6 bases, leaving 14 bases not matched to a gene.

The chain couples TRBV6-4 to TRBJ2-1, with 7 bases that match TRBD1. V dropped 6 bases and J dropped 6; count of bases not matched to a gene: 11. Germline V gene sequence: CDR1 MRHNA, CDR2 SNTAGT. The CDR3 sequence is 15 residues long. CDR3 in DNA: TGTGCCAGCAGGCTGGAACAGGGGACATTCAATGAGCAGTTCTTC. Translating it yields CASRLEQGTFNEQFF.